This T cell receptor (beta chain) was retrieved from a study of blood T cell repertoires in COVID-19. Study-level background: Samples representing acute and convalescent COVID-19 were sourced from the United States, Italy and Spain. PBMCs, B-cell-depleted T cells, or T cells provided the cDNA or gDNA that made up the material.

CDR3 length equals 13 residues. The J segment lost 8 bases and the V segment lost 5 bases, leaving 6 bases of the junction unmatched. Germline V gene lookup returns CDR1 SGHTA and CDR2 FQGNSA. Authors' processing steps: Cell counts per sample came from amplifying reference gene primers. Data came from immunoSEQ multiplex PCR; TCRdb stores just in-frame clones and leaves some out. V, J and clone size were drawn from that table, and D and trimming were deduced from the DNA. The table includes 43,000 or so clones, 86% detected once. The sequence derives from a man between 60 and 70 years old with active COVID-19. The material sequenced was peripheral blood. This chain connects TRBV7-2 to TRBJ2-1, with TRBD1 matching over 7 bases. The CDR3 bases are TGTGCCAGCAGCCCCCGACAGGGCCATGAGCAGTTCTTC. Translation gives CASSPRQGHEQFF.